A single sample gave rise to the 18 T cell receptor beta chains below, sequenced in a study of graft-versus-host responses after intestinal transplantation. Generated by immunoSEQ multiplex PCR, the TCRdb table keeps only in-frame clones and is missing some. This table holds about 85,000 clones, roughly 80% found once. These receptors lack a known antigen. The material was unstimulated CD4+ T cells sorted from spleen or lymph node cells, obtained before intestinal transplant. The receptors stem from a human donor who received an intestinal transplant.

A note on this clone: The same CDR3 also results from other DNA sequences found in this sample. CDR3 in amino acids: CASSLGQGQETQYF. CDR3 coding DNA: TGCGCCAGCAGCTTGGGTCAGGGCCAAGAGACCCAGTACTTC. The chain is built from TRBV5-1 and TRBJ2-5; the D gene is possibly TRBD1 (5 bases). Trimming removed 0 bases from V and 1 base from J, with 7 bases in between. Germline lookup yields CDR1 SGHRS and CDR2 YFSETQ. CDR3 length equals 14 residues.

This clone has only one observation. This chain joins TRBV18 and TRBJ2-7; D possibly corresponds to TRBD1 (5 bases). The CDR3 runs to 15 residues. CDR1 is KGHSH and CDR2 is LQKENI in the germline V gene. V was pared by 2 bases and J by 3 bases, with 14 bases between. The CDR3 loop is CASSPRQAQGYEQYF. The CDR3 region has the DNA TGTGCCAGCTCACCAAGGCAGGCGCAGGGCTACGAGCAGTACTTC.

This sequence joins TRBV29-1 and TRBJ1-4; D ambiguous. The CDR3 is 13 residues long. The V gene's germline CDR1 is SQVTM and CDR2 ANQGSEA. Trimming took 2 bases from V and 4 from J, leaving 8 bases between them. The CDR3 spells CSVESGSNEKLFF. CDR3 bases: TGCAGCGTTGAAAGTGGGAGTAATGAAAAACTGTTTTTT.

CDR3 in amino acids: CASSQGPAGGPATQYF. CDR3 sequence (DNA): TGCGCCAGCAGCCAGGGTCCAGCGGGGGGACCGGCTACGCAGTATTTT. The chain employs TRBV4-1 and TRBJ2-3; 9 nucleotides agree with TRBD2. The germline CDR1 and CDR2 sequences are MGHRA and YSYEKL. The CDR3 covers 16 residues. Germline trimming cut 3 bases from V and 8 bases from J; bases unmatched to any gene: 12.

This chain links TRBV7-2 with TRBJ2-7; a weak D match, TRBD1 (6 bases). Trimming cost V 2 bases and J 5 bases, with 16 bases left between them. Germline V gene data show CDR1 as SGHTA and CDR2 as FQGNSA. This CDR3 has 15 amino acids. In DNA, the CDR3 is TGTGCCAGCAGCTTACTTTTTCCAGGGGCTGACGAGCAGTACTTC. Translated: CASSLLFPGADEQYF.

V and J are TRBV7-3 and TRBJ2-3; D is uncertain. The germline V and J ends were trimmed by 1 base and 0 bases, with 5 bases remaining between them. Germline CDR1 SGHTA, CDR2 FQGTGA. The CDR3 has 14 amino acids. The CDR3 DNA is TGTGCCAGCAGCTTAAGTTCTAGCACAGATACGCAGTATTTT. Translation: CASSLSSSTDTQYF. Variable domain in full (rest from reference TRBV7-3 and TRBJ2-3): GAGVSQTPSNKVTEKGKYVELRCDPISGHTALYWYRQSLGQGPEFLIYFQGTGAADDSGLPNDRFFAVRPEGSVSTLKIQRTERGDSAVYLCASSLSSSTDTQYFGPGTRLTVL.

This sequence joins TRBV2 and TRBJ2-3, with TRBD2 as a possible D gene (5 bases). Trimming removed 5 bases at V and 1 base at J, with 13 bases between. CDR1 is SNHLY and CDR2 is FYNNEI in the germline V gene. The CDR3 covers 15 residues. The CDR3 here is CASSYTRLRTDTQYF. The CDR3 DNA follows: TGTGCCAGCAGTTATACTAGGCTACGCACAGATACGCAGTATTTT.

The chain uses TRBV5-1 and TRBJ2-1, with 11 positions matching TRBD2. The CDR3 runs to 15 residues. V trimming: 3 bases; J trimming: 6 bases; junction bases outside the gene matches: 5. Germline CDR1 is SGHRS and CDR2 is YFSETQ. CDR3 amino acids: CASSSVGLAGNEQFF. CDR3 in DNA: TGCGCCAGCAGCTCGGTAGGACTAGCGGGCAATGAGCAGTTCTTC.

The rearrangement links TRBV5-1 to TRBJ2-3, with 8 bases identical to TRBD2. CDR1 is SGHRS, CDR2 YFSETQ, per germline. The trim removed 0 bases at V and 4 bases at J, leaving 13 bases unmatched. This CDR3 is built from 18 residues. The CDR3 region has the DNA TGCGCCAGCAGCTTGGACACCGGCGGGGGGTCGGGTGCAGATACGCAGTATTTT. This sequence encodes CASSLDTGGGSGADTQYF.

This chain connects TRBV7-9 to TRBJ2-5; 7 nucleotides align to TRBD2. Germline V gene sequence: CDR1 SEHNR, CDR2 FQNEAQ (reference sequence). V shed 5 bases and J 8 bases; nucleotides not matched to a gene: 8. This CDR3 has 13 amino acids. The CDR3, as DNA: TGTGCCAGCAGCGCTCGGACTAGAAGTACCCAGTACTTC. Its protein product is CASSARTRSTQYF.

V usage is TRBV28 and J usage is TRBJ1-1, with unresolved D. This CDR3 comprises 15 residues. Trimming shortened V by 3 bases and J by 6 bases, and 17 bases separated the two germline ends. Per germline, CDR1 MDHEN and CDR2 SYDVKM. The CDR3 is CASSFRRPGGAEAFF. CDR3 coding DNA: TGTGCCAGCAGTTTCAGGAGGCCAGGAGGCGCTGAAGCTTTCTTT.

The chain's CDR3 is CSARGGSYTF. CDR3 DNA sequence: TGCAGTGCTAGAGGAGGGAGCTACACCTTC. The V gene is TRBV20-1, the J gene TRBJ1-2, with no clear D. The germline V gene encodes CDR1 DFQATT and CDR2 SNEGSKA (reference sequence). Between the trimmed V and J ends, which lost 1 base and 9 bases, there was a span of 6 bases. This CDR3 region has 10 residues.

This rearrangement joins TRBV7-9 to TRBJ1-4; no firm D call. Trimming took off 7 bases at V and 0 bases at J, with 12 bases between the two ends. The germline V gene has CDR1 SEHNR and CDR2 FQNEAQ (reference sequence). The CDR3 runs 15 residues. This chain's CDR3 is CASTPGEATNEKLFF. The CDR3 bases are TGTGCCAGCACCCCTGGGGAGGCAACTAATGAAAAACTGTTTTTT.

The chain combines TRBV6-1 with TRBJ2-5; weak D call: TRBD1 (5 bases). The CDR3 runs to 14 residues. Trimming pared 7 bases from V and 2 bases from J, leaving 14 bases between. CDR1 is MNHNS, CDR2 SASEGT, per germline. This chain's CDR3 is CASILARAQETQYF. In DNA form, the CDR3 reads TGTGCCAGCATTCTGGCCAGGGCGCAAGAGACCCAGTACTTC.

This sequence joins TRBV7-2 and TRBJ2-7, with D perhaps TRBD2 (6 bases). Germline V gives CDR1 SGHTA, CDR2 FQGNSA. This CDR3 is built from 13 residues. Trimming pared 5 bases from V and 9 bases from J, leaving 17 bases between. CDR3 residues: CASSLRRRDGQYF. CDR3 nucleotide sequence: TGTGCCAGCAGCCTACGCCGGAGGGACGGGCAGTACTTC.

The chain uses TRBV28 and TRBJ2-1; D is uncertain. CDR1 is MDHEN, CDR2 SYDVKM, per germline. The CDR3 extends over 13 amino acids. V was trimmed by 4 bases and J by 3 bases, leaving 7 bases between them. CDR3 coding DNA: TGTGCCAGCAGTTCCCGGTACTACAATGAGCAGTTCTTC. This encodes CASSSRYYNEQFF.

This chain links TRBV5-1 with TRBJ2-2, with D tentatively TRBD1 (6 bases). Germline-derived CDR1 and CDR2 are SGHRS and YFSETQ. CDR3 length equals 16 residues. The V end was cut by 0 bases, the J end by 1 base, with 10 bases between. CDR3 DNA: TGCGCCAGCAGCTTGGGACAGGTCCGGAACACCGGGGAGCTGTTTTTT. Its protein product is CASSLGQVRNTGELFF.

This chain links TRBV18 with TRBJ2-7, with D possibly TRBD1 on 6 matching bases. The CDR3 is 14 amino acids. Trimming pared 1 base from V and 0 bases from J, leaving 7 bases between. Germline assignment: CDR1 KGHSH and CDR2 LQKENI. The CDR3 loop is CASSPRTDSYEQYF. The CDR3, as DNA: TGTGCCAGCTCACCACGGACAGACTCCTACGAGCAGTACTTC. Filled out from reference TRBV18 and TRBJ2-7, the complete variable domain reads NAGVMQNPRHLVRRRGQEARLRCSPMKGHSHVYWYRQLPEEGLKFMVYLQKENIIDESGMPKERFSAEFPKEGPSILRIQQVVRGDSAAYFCASSPRTDSYEQYFGPGTRLTVT.